This T cell receptor beta chain appears in the sequencing data of a study of regulatory T cells in long-lasting Graves disease. Arm-PCR of CDR3 regions and iRepertoire HTBI primers were the basis on which TCR beta libraries were built. Using its own MiXCR run on the multiplex PCR reads, TCRdb lists one record per CDR3 protein. In the table there are 350,000 to 500,000 distinct CDR3 sequences, about 16% of which are singletons. The time point was: newly diagnosed GD, antithyroid drugs for less than 3 months. From RNA extracted from PBMCs, the TCR library was made. Germline V CDR1 and CDR2: LGHDT, YNNKEL (reference sequence). This CDR3 has 14 residues. V was trimmed by 0 bases and J by 2 bases, leaving 6 bases between them. The same data also contributed to another study, on T cells in Graves' hyperthyroidism and ophthalmopathy.

The V gene is TRBV3-1, the J gene TRBJ2-3; D remains ambiguous. The sequenced sample was peripheral blood mononuclear cells (PBMCs), obtained at new diagnosis, from a patient treated with antithyroid drugs. This sequence was found in a woman aged 18-35 years with Graves disease. The CDR3 sequence is CASSQEGFTDTQYF. In DNA, the CDR3 is TGTGCCAGCAGCCAAGAGGGCTTCACAGATACGCAGTATTTT.